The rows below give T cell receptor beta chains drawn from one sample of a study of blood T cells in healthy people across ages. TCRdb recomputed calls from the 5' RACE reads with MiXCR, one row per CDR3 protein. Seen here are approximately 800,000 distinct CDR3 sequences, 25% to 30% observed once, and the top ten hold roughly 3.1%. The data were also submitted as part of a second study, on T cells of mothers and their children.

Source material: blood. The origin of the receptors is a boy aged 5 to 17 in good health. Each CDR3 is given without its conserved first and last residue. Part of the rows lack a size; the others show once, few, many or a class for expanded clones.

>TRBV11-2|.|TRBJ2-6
ASSLGRQGPRGANVLT
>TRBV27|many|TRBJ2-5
ASSLLGSLQETQY
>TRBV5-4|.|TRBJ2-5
ASSYAGTEETQY
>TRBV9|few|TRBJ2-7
ASSAGDRGTYEQY
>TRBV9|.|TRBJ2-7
ASSARTGGTQY
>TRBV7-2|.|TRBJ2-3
ASSQRGVGRTDTQY
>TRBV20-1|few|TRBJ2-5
SLNDIQETQY
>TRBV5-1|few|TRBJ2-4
ASSLAMAGIAKNIQY
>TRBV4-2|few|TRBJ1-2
ASSQEPAGGLGGYT
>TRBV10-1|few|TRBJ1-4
ASSETGAEEKLF